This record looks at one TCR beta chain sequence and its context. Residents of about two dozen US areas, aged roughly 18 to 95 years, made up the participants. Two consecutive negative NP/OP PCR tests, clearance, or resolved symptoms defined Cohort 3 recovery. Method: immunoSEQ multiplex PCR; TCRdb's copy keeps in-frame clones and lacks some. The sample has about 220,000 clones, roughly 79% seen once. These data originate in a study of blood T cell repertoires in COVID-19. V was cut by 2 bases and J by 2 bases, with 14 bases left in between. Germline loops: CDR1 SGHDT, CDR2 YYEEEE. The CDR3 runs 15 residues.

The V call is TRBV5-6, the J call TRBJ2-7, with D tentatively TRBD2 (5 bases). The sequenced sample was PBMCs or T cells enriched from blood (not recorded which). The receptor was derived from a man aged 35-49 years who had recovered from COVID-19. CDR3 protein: CASSFGSQEAYEQYF. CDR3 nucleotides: TGTGCCAGCAGCTTTGGGTCGCAGGAGGCCTACGAGCAGTACTTC. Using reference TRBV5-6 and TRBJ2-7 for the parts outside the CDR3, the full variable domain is DAGVTQSPTHLIKTRGQQVTLRCSPKSGHDTVSWYQQALGQGPQFIFQYYEEEERQRGNFPDRFSGHQFPNYSSELNVNALLLGDSALYLCASSFGSQEAYEQYFGPGTRLTVT.